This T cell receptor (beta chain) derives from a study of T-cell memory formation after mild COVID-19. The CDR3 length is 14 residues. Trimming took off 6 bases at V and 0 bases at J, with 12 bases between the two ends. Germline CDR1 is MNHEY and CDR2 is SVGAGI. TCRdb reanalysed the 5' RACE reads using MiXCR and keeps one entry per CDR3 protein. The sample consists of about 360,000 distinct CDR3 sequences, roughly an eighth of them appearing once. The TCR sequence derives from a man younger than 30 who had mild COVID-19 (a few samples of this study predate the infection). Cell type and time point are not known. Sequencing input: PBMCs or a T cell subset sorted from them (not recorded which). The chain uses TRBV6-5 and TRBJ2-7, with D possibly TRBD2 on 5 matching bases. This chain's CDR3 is CASRRERDSYEQYF. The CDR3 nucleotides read TGTGCCAGCAGGAGGGAACGGGACTCCTACGAGCAGTACTTC.